This TCR beta chain was observed in a study of blood T cell repertoires in COVID-19 (dated by TCRdb to 2018 to 2021). General notes on the study: Collaborator samples came from the United States, Italy and Spain and covered acute and convalescent phases of COVID-19. The prospective study material was composed of cDNA or gDNA derived from T cells, B-cell-depleted T cells, or PBMCs. Subjects who had been exposed to COVID-19, were actively infected with it, or had recovered from it provided the deeply sampled blood TCRbeta repertoires that made up the dataset. A freely available public database, intended as a resource for researchers studying the immune response to SARS-CoV-2, is where the repertoires were released. Samples were obtained from the ongoing ImmuneRACE study (first 160 participants) and from about 1,300 subjects provided by 6 global collaborators. Sample metadata almost always included a de-identified subject ID, COVID-19 status, age in years and sex. Where available, HLA class I and class II types were taken from metadata supplied by the sample provider and were not determined by assay-based typing.

TCRbeta CDR3 regions were amplified from genomic DNA by means of the immunoSEQ Assay, a bias-controlled multiplex PCR. The paper's processing steps were these. Nucleated cell counts per sample were estimated from amplification of reference gene primers within the assay. To quantify the absolute abundance of each unique TCRbeta CDR3 rearrangement, sequence reads were collapsed and filtered. For each sample, productive Simpson clonality was calculated as the square root of Simpson's diversity index over productive rearrangements. What TCRdb holds here is the immuneACCESS table cut down to in-frame rearrangements. Part of the clones is not present; checked against another copy, under half of the missing clones reflect an unresolved V gene, and the others are unexplained. For V, J and clone size, that table is used; D and trimming come from the DNA. Across this sample there are approximately 500,000 clones, with 80% to 90% seen only once. Jointly, the top ten make up 3.2% of the sample.

Each collaborating institution followed its own protocols to collect whole blood in K2EDTA tubes. For TCRbeta analysis, collaborator samples were shipped as frozen whole blood, as isolated PBMCs, or as DNA extracted from either sample type. Including cysteine and phenylalanine, the CDR3 has 13 amino acids. Of the read, only the CDR3 DNA is kept; its 39 bases are in frame from base 1. The CDR1 and CDR2 encoded by the germline V gene are SGHTA and FQGTGA. V loses 1 base, J loses 5 bases, and the germline ends lie 6 bases apart. What the research found in general, with its limitations: How much clinical and demographic metadata was included differed by source and by participant, and the metadata was provided uncurated.

A word on this clone: This receptor's antigen is unknown. The record has no base qualities; no much larger clone is one base away.

The chain uses TRBV7-3 and TRBJ1-5, with the D segment identity uncertain. The sequence derives from a human donor in a cohort sampled during active COVID-19. Source material: peripheral blood. The CDR3 protein: CASSLNPDQPQHF. The DNA sequence reads TGTGCCAGCAGCTTAAACCCGGATCAGCCCCAGCATTTT. The CDR3 plus the reference TRBV7-3 and TRBJ1-5 genes for the other parts give the full variable domain: GAGVSQTPSNKVTEKGKYVELRCDPISGHTALYWYRQSLGQGPEFLIYFQGTGAADDSGLPNDRFFAVRPEGSVSTLKIQRTERGDSAVYLCASSLNPDQPQHFGDGTRLSIL.